The 9 T cell receptor beta chains reported below all come from one sample, sequenced in a study of T cell responses to AZD1222 COVID-19 vaccine. Assay used: immunoSEQ multiplex PCR; TCRdb lists only in-frame clones, some missing. The table records roughly 77,000 clones, 88% of them present only once. Sequenced here: peripheral blood, sampled on day 0 of MenACWY control vaccination. The receptors originated from an adult in good health.

The chain combines TRBV9 with TRBJ1-4; unclear D gene. Trimming pared 0 bases from V and 14 bases from J, leaving 14 bases between. The germline CDR1 and CDR2 sequences are SGDLS and YYNGEE. CDR3 length: 13 amino acids. This chain's CDR3 is CASSVETTGRLFF. The DNA of the CDR3 is TGTGCCAGCAGCGTAGAGACGACCGGTAGGCTGTTTTTT.

This clone was recorded only once. The V and J genes are TRBV7-2 and TRBJ1-2; possibly TRBD1 for D (5 bases). Germline V CDR1 and CDR2: SGHTA, FQGNSA. CDR3 length: 13 amino acids. Trimming left V 1 base short and J 10 bases short, with 13 bases between. The CDR3 spells CASSLGTREYYTF. The CDR3, as DNA: TGTGCCAGCAGCTTAGGGACCAGGGAATACTACACCTTC. The whole variable domain, filled in from reference TRBV7-2 and TRBJ1-2, reads GAGVSQSPSNKVTEKGKDVELRCDPISGHTALYWYRQSLGQGLEFLIYFQGNSAPDKSGLPSDRFSAERTGGSVSTLTIQRTQQEDSAVYLCASSLGTREYYTFGSGTRLTVV.

The rearrangement uses TRBV14 and TRBJ2-2; 7 bases fit TRBD1. CDR3 size: 14 residues. The ends lost 5 bases at V and 7 bases at J; junction bases unmatched: 7. Germline values: CDR1 SGHDN, CDR2 FVKESK. The chain's CDR3 is CASSYRQGSGELFF. For the CDR3, the DNA is TGTGCCAGCAGCTACCGACAGGGCAGCGGGGAGCTGTTTTTT.

V gene TRBV11-3 combines with J gene TRBJ2-5, with D perhaps being TRBD1 or TRBD2 (5 bases each). Deletions cut 5 bases from V and 2 bases from J, with 15 bases between. Germline V gives CDR1 SGHNT, CDR2 YENEEA. This CDR3 region has 15 residues. The CDR3 DNA reads TGTGCCAGCAGCAAAGGGGTTGGGGGTCAAGAGACCCAGTACTTC. Translating gives CASSKGVGGQETQYF. Based on the CDR3 plus reference TRBV11-3 and TRBJ2-5, the full variable domain is EAGVVQSPRYKIIEKKQPVAFWCNPISGHNTLYWYLQNLGQGPELLIRYENEEAVDDSQLPKDRFSAERLKGVDSTLKIQPAELGDSAVYLCASSKGVGGQETQYFGPGTRLLVL.

The V call is TRBV5-5, the J call TRBJ2-7; D is unclear. Germline lookup yields CDR1 SGHKS and CDR2 YYEKEE (reference sequence). This CDR3 contains 13 residues. Trimming removed 2 bases from V and 2 bases from J, with 8 bases in between. CDR3 sequence: CASSFGLAYEQYF. In nucleotides, the CDR3 is TGTGCCAGCAGCTTCGGGCTTGCCTACGAGCAGTACTTC.

The chain employs TRBV5-6 and TRBJ2-5; D may be TRBD1 or TRBD2 (5 bases each). The V gene lost 0 bases and the J gene lost 7 bases, with 19 bases spanning the gap. Per the germline V gene, CDR1 is SGHDT and CDR2 is YYEEEE. This CDR3 is built from 16 residues. This chain's CDR3 is CASSLVLAGRVMTQYF. The DNA of the CDR3 is TGTGCCAGCAGCTTGGTGCTTGCGGGCAGGGTAATGACCCAGTACTTC.

The chain couples TRBV3-1 (or the pseudogene TRBV3-2) to TRBJ1-5; D gene ambiguous. V lost 0 bases and J lost 0, with 12 bases in between. The CDR3 runs to 17 residues. Germline CDR1 reads LGHDT; CDR2 reads YNNKEL (reference sequence). CDR3 nucleotides: TGTGCCAGCAGCCAAGATGGAACGCATTATAGCAATCAGCCCCAGCATTTT. Protein product: CASSQDGTHYSNQPQHF.

The chain is built from TRBV2 and TRBJ1-2; D gene unclear. Trimming pared 6 bases from V and 7 bases from J, leaving 21 bases between. This CDR3 is built from 15 residues. The V gene's germline CDR1 is SNHLY and CDR2 FYNNEI. The CDR3 is CASSLWGTQPIGYTF. The CDR3 DNA reads as TGTGCCAGCAGCCTGTGGGGAACACAACCCATTGGCTACACCTTC. The full variable domain, with the rest looked up from reference TRBV2 and TRBJ1-2, is EPEVTQTPSHQVTQMGQEVILRCVPISNHLYFYWYRQILGQKVEFLVSFYNNEISEKSEIFDDQFSVERPDGSNFTLKIRSTKLEDSAMYFCASSLWGTQPIGYTFGSGTRLTVV.

V and J are TRBV12-3 or TRBV12-4 and TRBJ2-1, with D hard to call. V was shortened by 2 bases and J by 8 bases, with 7 bases between the two germline ends. This CDR3 is built from 12 residues. CDR3 loop: CASSLQGDEQFF. CDR3 coding DNA: TGTGCCAGCAGTTTACAAGGTGATGAGCAGTTCTTC.